This is a list of T cell receptor beta chains from one sample in a study of T-cell reconstitution after alpha-beta-depleted transplantation in children. TCRdb called the PCR reads again in MiXCR, with one record for every CDR3 protein. The repertoire holds hundreds of thousands of distinct CDR3 sequences, 32% seen once, with approximately 2.3% in the top ten. Sequenced here: PBMCs from the stem cell graft donor, sampled from the stem cell graft. These receptors all come from a human donor who donated a stem cell graft to a child with aplastic anemia. Each CDR3 is given with its conserved first and last residue. The order of the fields is J gene, D gene, V gene, clone size, CDR3 protein, CDR3 DNA. D genes are given only for firm matches. Clone size appears in some rows only: once, few, many, or a class for an expanded clone.

TRBJ2-2 | TRBD1 | TRBV29-1 | NA | CSVVGDRNSNTGELFF | TGCAGCGTTGTAGGGGACAGAAACTCGAACACCGGGGAGCTGTTTTTT
TRBJ2-5 | TRBD2 | TRBV12-3/TRBV12-4 | NA | CASSDGLANQETQYF | TGTGCCAGCAGCGACGGACTAGCGAACCAAGAGACCCAGTACTTC
TRBJ1-2 | NA | TRBV6-2/TRBV6-3 | NA | CASSLFLYGYTF | TGTGCCAGCAGTTTGTTCCTCTATGGCTACACCTTC
TRBJ2-7 | TRBD2 | TRBV20-1 | NA | CSAEGLAGAYEQYF | TGCAGTGCTGAGGGACTAGCGGGAGCCTACGAGCAGTACTTC
TRBJ1-6 | NA | TRBV10-1 | NA | CASSESTGGSSPLHF | TGCGCCAGCAGTGAGTCAACAGGTGGAAGTTCACCCCTCCACTTT
TRBJ2-1 | NA | TRBV7-9 | NA | CASTTGYNEQFF | TGTGCCAGCACTACGGGGTACAATGAGCAGTTCTTC
TRBJ1-5 | TRBD1 | TRBV12-3/TRBV12-4 | NA | CASSQAGGRQPQHF | TGTGCCAGCAGTCAAGCAGGGGGCAGGCAGCCCCAGCATTTT
TRBJ2-5 | TRBD2 | TRBV20-1 | NA | CSASRTSRETQYF | TGCAGTGCTAGCCGGACTAGCCGGGAGACCCAGTACTTC
TRBJ2-3 | NA | TRBV3-1 | few | CASSQDLAGYRGTDTQYF | TGTGCCAGCAGCCAAGACTTGGCGGGCTACCGGGGCACAGATACGCAGTATTTT
TRBJ2-1 | TRBD2 | TRBV27 | few | CASSLWAGGPVVEQFF | TGTGCCAGCAGTTTATGGGCGGGAGGGCCAGTGGTTGAGCAGTTCTTC
TRBJ1-5 | NA | TRBV20-1 | few | CSARESGSGQPQHF | TGCAGTGCTAGAGAGTCGGGATCGGGGCAGCCCCAGCATTTT
TRBJ2-1 | NA | TRBV29-1 | NA | CSVRQHYNEQFF | TGCAGCGTGCGACAGCACTACAATGAGCAGTTCTTC
TRBJ1-2 | NA | TRBV12-3/TRBV12-4 | few | CASTLGGGYTF | TGTGCCAGCACCCTGGGGGGAGGCTACACCTTC
TRBJ2-1 | NA | TRBV13 | few | CASSFGQEQFF | TGTGCCAGCAGCTTCGGGCAGGAGCAGTTCTTC
TRBJ2-5 | NA | TRBV29-1 | few | CSVKGEQETQYF | TGCAGCGTGAAGGGCGAACAAGAGACCCAGTACTTC
TRBJ1-5 | TRBD1 | TRBV20-1 | few | CSASRTGESNQPQHF | TGCAGTGCCAGCCGGACAGGGGAAAGCAATCAGCCCCAGCATTTT
TRBJ2-1 | NA | TRBV5-1 | few | CASSSGTDEVEQFF | TGCGCCAGCAGCTCCGGGACGGACGAAGTGGAGCAGTTCTTC
TRBJ1-2 | NA | TRBV7-3 | NA | CASLNVGTSNYGYTF | TGTGCCAGCCTTAACGTCGGGACCTCAAACTATGGCTACACCTTC
TRBJ2-2 | NA | TRBV6-2/TRBV6-3 | NA | CASTELLNTGELFF | TGTGCCAGTACAGAACTCCTGAACACCGGGGAGCTGTTTTTT
TRBJ1-1 | NA | TRBV12-3/TRBV12-4 | few | CASSFQWGTEAFF | TGTGCCAGCAGTTTTCAGTGGGGCACTGAAGCTTTCTTT
TRBJ2-7 | NA | TRBV4-2 | NA | CASSQAGYDSAYEQYF | TGTGCCAGCAGCCAAGCCGGGTATGATAGCGCGTACGAGCAGTACTTC
TRBJ2-3 | TRBD2 | TRBV29-1 | NA | CSVGASGQSSTDTQYF | TGCAGCGTTGGCGCTAGCGGGCAATCTAGCACAGATACGCAGTATTTT
TRBJ1-1 | TRBD1 | TRBV7-6 | few | CASSLGGQGRAEAFF | TGTGCCAGCAGCTTAGGGGGACAGGGAAGGGCTGAAGCTTTCTTT
TRBJ2-1 | NA | TRBV20-1 | few | CSARGTGNEQFF | TGCAGTGCTAGAGGGACTGGGAATGAGCAGTTCTTC
TRBJ1-1 | NA | TRBV18 | NA | CASSPTAVNTEAFF | TGTGCCAGCTCACCGACAGCAGTGAACACTGAAGCTTTCTTT
TRBJ2-4 | TRBD2 | TRBV12-3/TRBV12-4 | few | CASSLGSAGGSGKNIQYF | TGTGCCAGCAGTTTAGGGTCAGCGGGAGGTTCCGGCAAAAACATTCAGTACTTC
TRBJ2-3 | TRBD2 | TRBV12-3/TRBV12-4 | NA | CASSFGLAGGGDTQYF | TGTGCCAGCAGTTTCGGGTTAGCGGGAGGAGGGGATACGCAGTATTTT
TRBJ2-7 | TRBD1 | TRBV7-9 | few | CASSSRGTGSYEQYF | TGTGCCAGCAGCTCACGAGGGACAGGCTCCTACGAGCAGTACTTC
TRBJ1-1 | TRBD1 | TRBV5-1 | NA | CASSVKDRGDTEAFF | TGCGCCAGCAGCGTAAAGGACAGGGGGGACACTGAAGCTTTCTTT
TRBJ2-7 | NA | TRBV5-4 | few | CATQSGGNSYEQYF | TGTGCCACCCAGTCTGGGGGAAACTCCTACGAGCAGTACTTC
TRBJ2-3 | TRBD2 | TRBV5-1 | once | CASSSGLAGLTSTDTQYF | TGCGCCAGCAGCTCCGGACTAGCGGGATTGACGAGCACAGATACGCAGTATTTT
TRBJ1-4 | NA | TRBV5-1 | NA | CASSPTELNEKLFF | TGCGCCAGCAGCCCGACGGAACTTAATGAAAAACTGTTTTTT
TRBJ1-2 | TRBD1 | TRBV19 | NA | CASSIGRTGTYGYTF | TGTGCCAGTAGTATAGGTCGGACAGGGACCTATGGCTACACCTTC
TRBJ2-7 | NA | TRBV29-1 | NA | CSVVLSDGDSSYEQYF | TGCAGCGTTGTCCTCTCCGATGGTGATAGCTCCTACGAGCAGTACTTC
TRBJ1-6 | TRBD1 | TRBV6-1 | NA | CASSPGQGGFSPLHF | TGTGCCAGCAGCCCTGGACAGGGGGGATTTTCACCCCTCCACTTT
TRBJ1-3 | NA | TRBV25-1 | NA | CASSVGIGNTIYF | TGTGCCAGCAGTGTAGGGATTGGAAACACCATATATTTT
TRBJ1-6 | TRBD1 | TRBV5-1 | NA | CARGQGNDSPLHF | TGCGCCCGGGGACAGGGGAATGACTCACCCCTCCACTTT